This T cell receptor (beta chain) was observed in a study of T-cell memory formation after mild COVID-19 (dated by TCRdb to the early 2020s). Notes on the research overall: TCR sequence clusters from the two donors were found to be largely donor specific. Two young, previously healthy adult volunteers made up the cohort, one male and one female. In a couple of donors, T-cell clones that expanded and contracted after mild COVID-19 were followed by sequencing TCRalpha and TCRbeta repertoires longitudinally.

The listed sequencing device is Illumina NovaSeq 6000. TCRalpha and TCRbeta cDNA libraries were built by 5'RACE with constant-segment primers, adding sample barcodes and unique molecular identifiers. RNA was extracted from every sample with Trizol reagent. Amplification of the libraries took two PCR steps, and the second step added a second sample barcode plus Illumina TruSeq adapters. Sequencing of libraries was performed on an Illumina NovaSeq with 2 x 150 bp paired-end reads. The study's own analysis went as follows. The reads were demultiplexed and collapsed into UMI-guided consensus sequences using migec v1.2.7. Using mixcr v2.1.11, UMI consensuses were aligned to TRA and TRB V and J templates and then assembled into clonotypes. A clonotype was counted as expanded or contracted only if both edgeR and NoisET called the change significant, with noise models trained on biological replicates. For edgeR calls, the thresholds were a false discovery rate-adjusted p below 0.01 and a log2 fold-change of 1. PCA with hierarchical clustering of max-normalized trajectories of the 1000 most abundant clonotypes was used as exploratory dynamics analysis. Each responding clone was given a CD4 or CD8 phenotype based on the CD4+ and CD8+ repertoires, which had been sequenced separately. In-frame beta chains were kept once TCRdb had trimmed the public reads at Q25 with fastp and called clones with MiXCR. CDR3 protein duplicates are merged, each entry listing the most common genes and DNA. TCRdb, rather than the study authors, made the V and J calls. In this sample the table shows around 500,000 distinct CDR3 sequences, 18% of which occur a single time. The ten most abundant clones make up roughly an eighth of the sample.

Concerning this clonotype: This receptor's antigen is unknown. No qualities accompany the bases; no much larger clone lies one base away.

Its CDR3 holds 18 amino acids, cysteine through phenylalanine. Only the CDR3 portion is preserved as DNA: 54 bases, with reading frame beginning at the first base. From the germline V gene (reference sequence), CDR1 is DFQATT and CDR2 is SNEGSKA. V and J are trimmed by 5 bases and 0 bases, and the gene matches miss 11 bases of the junction. Overall results and qualifications from the work: Some responding clones were detected in pre-infection memory, suggesting pre-existing cross-reactive memory T cells joined the SARS-CoV-2 response. From day 15 to 85, contracting clones showed balanced CD4/CD8 phenotypes, whereas a second wave of clones that expanded from day 15 to 37 leaned towards CD4+. Only a couple of mild cases were covered in the study, and larger cohorts including severe cases with pre-infection samples were considered necessary. Contracting CD4+ clones were found mainly in CM and EM memory subsets, while CD8+ clones were enriched in EMRA. SARS-CoV-2 specificity of the second-wave clones peaking on day 37 was not confirmed.

Ficoll-Paque density gradient centrifugation was used to isolate PBMCs. The sequence derives from an adult woman who had mild COVID-19 (a few samples of this study predate the infection). The sample titles of this study are shuffled in the database, so cell type and time point are left out; the donor was told from shared clones. The sequence joins TRBV20-1 to TRBJ2-1; 12 middle bases align to TRBD2. Sequences were obtained from PBMCs or a T cell subset sorted from them (not recorded which). At the DNA level, the sequence is TGCAGTGCTTTACGACTAGCGGGGGTTCGTTCCTCCTACAATGAGCAGTTCTTC. Protein translation: CSALRLAGVRSSYNEQFF.